The 20 T cell receptor beta chains below come from one sample, sequenced in a study of blood T cell repertoires in COVID-19. TCRdb's copy holds only in-frame clones and misses some; the assay was immunoSEQ multiplex PCR. The data contain a few hundred thousand clones, roughly 89% of them singletons. The specimen was PBMCs or T cells enriched from blood (not recorded which). Every receptor here comes from a woman aged 30 to 39 who had recovered from COVID-19.

The table lists this clone with a count of one. The V gene is TRBV7-2, the J gene TRBJ2-3; perhaps TRBD1 as D (5 bases). The V gene lost 5 bases and the J gene lost 9 bases, with 24 bases spanning the gap. Looked up from germline, CDR1 is SGHTA and CDR2 is FQGNSA. The CDR3 is 16 residues long. As DNA, the CDR3 is TGTGCCAGCAGCAAAAGGGGATCTTCCACCGCCCCAACGCAGTATTTT. This codes for CASSKRGSSTAPTQYF.

The chain uses TRBV7-2 and TRBJ2-2, with D unclear. Trimming removed 0 bases at V and 1 base at J, with 15 bases between. This CDR3 is 18 amino acids long. The germline V gene has CDR1 SGHTA and CDR2 FQGNSA. The CDR3 sequence is CASSLAHGASRNTGELFF. The CDR3 bases are TGTGCCAGCAGCTTAGCGCACGGAGCGTCGAGGAACACCGGGGAGCTGTTTTTT.

The chain uses TRBV4-2 and TRBJ1-2; 9 bases fit TRBD1. The junction had 3 bases not matched to a gene; V was cut back by 4 bases and J by 3 bases. This CDR3 has 14 amino acids. Germline V CDR1 and CDR2: LGHNA, YNFKEQ. Here the CDR3 reads CASSPRDRDYGYTF. CDR3 sequence (DNA): TGTGCCAGCAGCCCCCGGGACAGGGACTATGGCTACACCTTC.

This clone was seen just once. The chain has TRBV28 and TRBJ1-2; 7 bases fit TRBD1. The junction had 8 bases not matched to a gene; V was cut back by 3 bases and J by 7 bases. The V gene's germline CDR1 is MDHEN and CDR2 SYDVKM. The CDR3 is 14 amino acids. The CDR3, as DNA: TGTGCCAGCAGTTTCCCGGCAGGGGGGTTTGGCTACACCTTC. Translating gives CASSFPAGGFGYTF.

V is TRBV10-3 and J is TRBJ2-2; tentatively, D is TRBD2 (6 bases). Germline assignment: CDR1 ENHRY and CDR2 SYGVKD. CDR3 length equals 14 residues. V was clipped by 8 bases and J by 6 bases, with 16 bases between them. The DNA for the CDR3 is TGTGCCATCTCCCGACTAGTGGATTCCGGGGAGCTGTTTTTT. This codes for CAISRLVDSGELFF.

V usage is TRBV11-2 and J usage is TRBJ2-7; weak D call: TRBD2 (6 bases). Germline V gene data show CDR1 as SGHAT and CDR2 as FQNNGV. V was cut by 2 bases and J by 2 bases, with 13 bases left in between. CDR3 length: 15 residues. The CDR3 spells CASSLNGGNPYEQYF. CDR3 DNA sequence: TGTGCCAGCAGCTTAAACGGGGGTAACCCCTACGAGCAGTACTTC. Drawing the rest from reference TRBV11-2 and TRBJ2-7, the complete variable domain is EAGVAQSPRYKIIEKRQSVAFWCNPISGHATLYWYQQILGQGPKLLIQFQNNGVVDDSQLPKDRFSAERLKGVDSTLKIQPAKLEDSAVYLCASSLNGGNPYEQYFGPGTRLTVT.

This clone was detected once. The rearrangement links TRBV28 to TRBJ2-2, with TRBD1 matching over 9 bases. V dropped 4 bases and J dropped 3; count of bases not matched to a gene: 3. Germline values: CDR1 MDHEN, CDR2 SYDVKM. This CDR3 is built from 15 residues. The CDR3 DNA follows: TGTGCCAGCAGTTCCGGGGACAGGGACACCGGGGAGCTGTTTTTT. Translated, it gives CASSSGDRDTGELFF.

The rearrangement joins TRBV28 to TRBJ2-7, with D possibly being TRBD2 (6 bases). CDR1 is MDHEN and CDR2 is SYDVKM in the germline V gene. Trimming left V 3 bases short and J 2 bases short, with 20 bases between. The CDR3 runs to 17 residues. DNA of the CDR3: TGTGCCAGCAGTTTGGGGCTAGCGCCAAGGCTAGCCTACGAGCAGTACTTC. Its protein product is CASSLGLAPRLAYEQYF.

The chain is built from TRBV30 and TRBJ1-2; D gene uncertain. The V gene's germline CDR1 is GTSNPN and CDR2 SVGIG (reference sequence). The CDR3 contains 16 residues. The V end was cut by 2 bases, the J end by 4 bases, with 20 bases between. CDR3 sequence (DNA): TGTGCCTGGAGTAGAGGACCGAGGATCCGGGGCTATGGCTACACCTTC. This sequence encodes CAWSRGPRIRGYGYTF.

This chain uses TRBV11-3 with TRBJ2-1, with TRBD2 matching 16 bases. The ends lost 5 bases at V and 10 bases at J; junction bases unmatched: 5. Germline values: CDR1 SGHNT, CDR2 YENEEA. The CDR3 has 15 amino acids. The CDR3 sequence: CASSIGTSGRGEQFF. CDR3 DNA sequence: TGTGCCAGCAGCATCGGGACTAGCGGGAGGGGGGAGCAGTTCTTC.

CDR3: CASDQTWTSGRPGELFF. CDR3 sequence (DNA): TGTGCCAGTGACCAAACCTGGACTAGCGGGAGGCCCGGGGAGCTGTTTTTT. The V and J genes are TRBV19 and TRBJ2-2, with 14 nucleotides matching TRBD2. J gave up 6 bases and V 8 bases, and 11 bases lay outside the gene matches. Germline lookup yields CDR1 LNHDA and CDR2 SQIVND (reference sequence). This CDR3 contains 17 residues.

This clone is a singleton in its sample. The rearrangement uses TRBV7-6 and TRBJ2-5; D not resolved. Germline assignment: CDR1 SGHVS and CDR2 FNYEAQ. The CDR3 contains 12 residues. Trimming left V 4 bases short and J 2 bases short, with 5 bases between. DNA of the CDR3: TGTGCCAGCAGCTACGGGCAAGAGACCCAGTACTTC. Protein: CASSYGQETQYF.

The sample holds a few counts of this clone. This sequence joins TRBV11-2 and TRBJ1-4; 7 bases line up with TRBD1. The germline CDR1 and CDR2 sequences are SGHAT and FQNNGV. This CDR3 region has 15 residues. J lost 5 bases, V lost 3 bases, and 6 bases had no gene match. The CDR3 region has the DNA TGTGCCAGCAGCTTCGGACAGGCTCCAAATGAAAAACTGTTTTTT. Its protein product is CASSFGQAPNEKLFF.

This clone showed up just once. The chain recombines TRBV7-8 with TRBJ2-7, with TRBD2 matching over 11 bases. The trim removed 5 bases at V and 3 bases at J, leaving 9 bases unmatched. Germline CDR1 SGHVS, CDR2 FQNEAQ. The CDR3 is made up of 16 amino acids. CDR3 residues: CASSPISGRAIYEQYF. CDR3 in DNA: TGTGCCAGCAGCCCGATTAGCGGGAGGGCGATCTACGAGCAGTACTTC.

The chain joins TRBV2 to TRBJ1-1, with a tentative D call TRBD1 (5 bases). Looked up from germline, CDR1 is SNHLY and CDR2 is FYNNEI. The length of the CDR3 is 12 residues. Trimming removed 1 base from V and 9 bases from J, with 9 bases in between. The CDR3 loop reads CASSEGHRKAFF. CDR3 in DNA: TGTGCCAGCAGTGAAGGTCACAGGAAAGCTTTCTTT.

The chain carries TRBV15 and TRBJ2-5; D may be TRBD2 (6 bases). There are 16 residues in the CDR3. Germline CDR1 LNHNV, CDR2 YYDKDF (reference sequence). Between the trimmed V and J ends, which lost 1 base and 0 bases, there was a span of 12 bases. As DNA, the CDR3 is TGTGCCACCAGCAGAGGTCGACTAGGGAACCAAGAGACCCAGTACTTC. Translating it yields CATSRGRLGNQETQYF.

The DNA of the CDR3 is TGTGCCTGGAGTCGGGGGGGATTGAGTGGCTACACCTTC. Translation: CAWSRGGLSGYTF. This rearrangement joins TRBV30 to TRBJ1-2; weak D call: TRBD1 (5 bases). The CDR3 is 13 residues long. V lost 2 bases and J lost 7, with 14 bases in between. In germline, CDR1 is GTSNPN, CDR2 SVGIG (reference sequence). The whole variable domain, remainder taken from reference TRBV30 and TRBJ1-2, is SQTIHQWPATLVQPVGSPLSLECTVEGTSNPNLYWYRQAAGRGLQLLFYSVGIGQISSEVPQNLSASRPQDRQFILSSKKLLLSDSGFYLCAWSRGGLSGYTFGSGTRLTVV.

The chain combines TRBV6-5 with TRBJ2-5; TRBD1 agrees at 8 bases. Germline loops: CDR1 MNHEY, CDR2 SVGAGI. The CDR3 is made up of 16 amino acids. V shed 0 bases, J shed 3 bases, and the junction held 6 bases outside the gene matches. The CDR3 is CASSYSVGQGKETQYF. CDR3 sequence (DNA): TGTGCCAGCAGTTACTCTGTAGGACAGGGTAAAGAGACCCAGTACTTC.

The V call is TRBV4-1, the J call TRBJ2-7; 9 positions agree with TRBD2. V trimming: 5 bases; J trimming: 3 bases; junction bases outside the gene matches: 17. The CDR3 runs to 18 residues. The germline gives CDR1 MGHRA, CDR2 YSYEKL. The CDR3 DNA sequence: TGCGCCAGCAGCACTACCGGGACTAGCTCTCGAACCCACTACGAGCAGTACTTC. Residues: CASSTTGTSSRTHYEQYF.

The chain carries TRBV5-4 and TRBJ2-7; D may be TRBD1 (6 bases). Germline V gene lookup returns CDR1 SGHNT and CDR2 YYREEE (reference sequence). The ends were cut back, 3 bases at V and 3 bases at J, with 22 bases in the middle. CDR3 length equals 17 residues. DNA of the CDR3: TGTGCCAGCAGCTCCTGGCCCCCCGGACAGTTAGACTACGAGCAGTACTTC. This gives the protein CASSSWPPGQLDYEQYF.